This T cell receptor (beta chain) comes out of a study of blood T cell repertoires in COVID-19 (dated by TCRdb to between 2020 and 2021). For the study in its entirety: Collaborator samples came from the United States, Italy and Spain and covered acute and convalescent phases of COVID-19. The material from the prospective study consisted of cDNA or gDNA derived from T cells, B-cell-depleted T cells, or PBMCs. Where available, HLA class I and class II types were obtained from metadata supplied by the sample provider rather than from assay-based typing. Samples were obtained from the ongoing ImmuneRACE study (first 160 participants) and from 1,000 to 1,500 subjects provided by 6 global collaborators. The repertoires were released in a freely available public database intended as a resource for research on the immune response to SARS-CoV-2. Sample metadata almost always included a de-identified subject ID, COVID-19 status, age in years and sex. Subjects who had been exposed to COVID-19, were actively infected with it, or had recovered from it provided the deeply sampled blood TCRbeta repertoires that made up the dataset. The paper's findings and limits, for the study overall: The amount of clinical and demographic metadata varied by source and participant and was provided uncurated.

Clipping removes 4 bases from V and 6 bases from J, with 17 as the unmatched junction base count. From the cysteine up to the phenylalanine, the CDR3 has a length of 17 residues. The only DNA kept is the CDR3, 51 bases in frame from the first base. CDR1 SGDLS and CDR2 YYNGEE were looked up in the germline V gene. TCRbeta CDR3 regions were amplified from genomic DNA by means of the immunoSEQ Assay, a bias-controlled multiplex PCR. The original methods were these. The number of nucleated cells in each sample was estimated from the amplification of reference gene primers within the assay. To quantify the absolute abundance of each unique TCRbeta CDR3 rearrangement, sequence reads were collapsed and filtered. Productive Simpson clonality was computed per sample as the square root of Simpson's diversity index over productive rearrangements. Not all clones reach the TCRdb copy of this immuneACCESS table, which keeps in-frame sequences only. Checked studies attribute under half of the gap to unresolved V genes and leave the rest unexplained. V, J and clone size were drawn from that table, and D and trimming were deduced from the DNA. Present in this sample are approximately 250,000 clones, around 88% of which were seen just once. Approximately 14% of the sample is taken by the ten largest.

This clone showed up just once. Its recognized antigen is unknown. Base-call qualities are not available, and no considerably larger clone is one nucleotide away. One collaborating source in Seattle enrolled patients while the patients were actively infected and followed the patients over time throughout the course of disease. Whole blood was collected in K2EDTA tubes by collaborating institutions according to the institutions' own protocols. For TCRbeta analysis, collaborator samples were shipped as frozen whole blood, as isolated PBMCs, or as DNA extracted from either sample type. The sequence came from a woman aged 70-85 years with COVID-19, enrolled during active disease. Sequencing used peripheral blood. This chain is built from TRBV9 and TRBJ1-2; 8 bases in between match TRBD1. The CDR3 region reads CASSPNPSFRQGNGYTF. The DNA sequence follows: TGTGCCAGCAGCCCCAATCCCAGTTTTCGACAGGGGAATGGCTACACCTTC.